Each of the 26 T cell receptor beta chains below was sequenced from the same sample in a study of human T cells and chemical hapten exposure. Each CDR3 protein gets one entry after TCRdb re-called the RACE reads with MiXCR. This table holds around 350,000 distinct CDR3 sequences, 4.5% to 7% found once. Time point reported: pre-sensitization, week 0. This sample's treatment: therapeutic diphenylcyclopropenone sensitization with weekly scalp DPC. Sample: whole blood, taken in connection with sensitization to the hapten diphenylcyclopropenone (DPC). These receptors originate from a woman aged 18-29 years with alopecia areata. Some clones in this sample may be carry-over from other donors' samples.

This clonotype was seen ten or more times. The chain combines TRBV20-1 with TRBJ2-2; 7 nucleotides line up with TRBD2. Germline loops: CDR1 DFQATT, CDR2 SNEGSKA (reference sequence). This CDR3 has 14 amino acids. V lost 6 bases and J lost 4; bases outside the gene matches: 8. DNA for the CDR3: TGCAGTGCAAGTGGCGGGGGTTCCACCGGGGAGCTGTTTTTT. Its protein is CSASGGGSTGELFF.

In its sample, this clonotype was seen many times. The gene calls are TRBV10-3 and TRBJ2-3; no clear D. The V gene's germline CDR1 is ENHRY and CDR2 SYGVKD. CDR3 length: 14 residues. Trimming took off 0 bases at V and 3 bases at J, with 7 bases between the two ends. The CDR3 loop is CAISESRRTDTQYF. CDR3 sequence (DNA): TGTGCCATCAGTGAGTCTCGTAGGACAGATACGCAGTATTTT.

This clonotype was observed at least ten times. The chain joins TRBV18 to TRBJ2-3; the D gene could be TRBD1 or TRBD2 (5 bases each). V was shortened by 3 bases and J by 0 bases, with 13 bases between the two germline ends. CDR1 is KGHSH and CDR2 is LQKENI in the germline V gene. The CDR3 is made up of 16 amino acids. In nucleotides, the CDR3 is TGTGCCAGCTCACCTGCCGGGACGGCAAGCACAGATACGCAGTATTTT. It codes for CASSPAGTASTDTQYF.

This clonotype was counted at least ten times. The chain's CDR3 is CASSLDGTGDGYTF. In nucleotides, the CDR3 is TGTGCCAGCAGCTTAGATGGGACAGGGGATGGCTACACCTTC. The chain uses TRBV7-9 and TRBJ1-2; 10 nucleotides align to TRBD1. The ends lost 1 base at V and 6 bases at J; junction bases unmatched: 2. Germline loops: CDR1 SEHNR, CDR2 FQNEAQ (reference sequence). The CDR3 has 14 residues.

In its sample, this clonotype was seen many times. The chain employs TRBV11-1 and TRBJ2-5, with TRBD1 identical over 7 bases. CDR3 size: 16 residues. The germline V gene has CDR1 SGHAT and CDR2 FQDESV (reference sequence). The junction had 7 bases not matched to a gene; V was cut back by 2 bases and J by 1 base. In DNA, the CDR3 is TGTGCCAGCAGCTTACGGACAGGCCTCTTCCAAGAGACCCAGTACTTC. Translated, it gives CASSLRTGLFQETQYF.

The chain is built from TRBV6-2 or TRBV6-3 and TRBJ2-3, with a weak D call TRBD1 (5 bases). From germline, CDR1 is MNHEY and CDR2 SVGEGT. CDR3 length: 15 residues. V was clipped by 7 bases and J by 0 bases, with 14 bases between them. Here the CDR3 DNA reads TGTGCCAGCATTCGACAGCATCCTAGCACAGATACGCAGTATTTT. This translates into CASIRQHPSTDTQYF.

The gene calls are TRBV29-1 and TRBJ2-3; 12 bases are shared with TRBD1. J gave up 4 bases and V 6 bases, and 5 bases lay outside the gene matches. The germline V gene encodes CDR1 SQVTM and CDR2 ANQGSEA. The CDR3 covers 14 residues. The CDR3 here is CSVAGTGGADTQYF. For the CDR3, the DNA is TGCAGCGTAGCAGGGACAGGGGGCGCAGATACGCAGTATTTT.

This clonotype came up many times. This chain joins TRBV20-1 and TRBJ2-7, with 13 bases that match TRBD2. CDR1 and CDR2 from the germline V gene are DFQATT and SNEGSKA (reference sequence). Trimming removed 5 bases from V and 0 bases from J; junction bases left unmatched: 4. CDR3 length: 15 residues. The CDR3 bases are TGCAGTGCTGCGACTAGCGGGGGGCGCTCCTACGAGCAGTACTTC. Translating gives CSAATSGGRSYEQYF.

This clonotype has a count of ten or more. The V call is TRBV11-2, the J call TRBJ1-2; D gene unclear. Deletions cut 7 bases from V and 6 bases from J, with 21 bases between. The germline CDR1 and CDR2 sequences are SGHAT and FQNNGV. The CDR3 extends over 15 amino acids. Here the CDR3 DNA reads TGTGCCAGCACCCAAGGGCGTCGAGGATATGATGGCTACACCTTC. Its protein product is CASTQGRRGYDGYTF.

The chain uses TRBV20-1 and TRBJ2-4, with D possibly being TRBD1 (6 bases). CDR3 length: 15 residues. V was trimmed by 0 bases and J by 6 bases, leaving 15 bases between them. Germline lookup yields CDR1 DFQATT and CDR2 SNEGSKA (reference sequence). CDR3 nucleotide sequence: TGCAGTGCTAGAGATCCTGGACAGACCTTAAACATTCAGTACTTC. Its translation: CSARDPGQTLNIQYF.

This clonotype was counted between two and nine times. The rearrangement links TRBV24-1 to TRBJ2-3; 13 bases align to TRBD2. The CDR3 extends over 17 amino acids. The germline V gene encodes CDR1 KGHDR and CDR2 SFDVKD. The J segment lost 2 bases and the V segment lost 2 bases, leaving 3 bases of the junction unmatched. CDR3 loop: CATSDWGLAGSTDTQYF. CDR3 nucleotides: TGTGCCACCAGTGATTGGGGACTAGCGGGGTCCACAGATACGCAGTATTTT.

This clonotype was detected a few times. The V gene is TRBV21-1, the J gene TRBJ1-5; TRBD1 is the table's D call, not checked against the DNA. TRBV21-1 counts as a pseudogene. The length of the CDR3 is 12 residues. The CDR3 reads CAIGTGNQPQHF. In DNA, the CDR3 is TGTGCCATTGGGACAGGCAATCAGCCCCAGCATTTT.

A few counts support this clonotype. V gene TRBV12-3 or TRBV12-4 combines with J gene TRBJ2-5, with TRBD1 identical over 12 bases. J lost 3 bases, V lost 3 bases, and 2 bases had no gene match. This CDR3 contains 15 residues. In DNA form, the CDR3 reads TGTGCCAGCAGTTTTGGGACAGGGGGCGAAGAGACCCAGTACTTC. Its translation: CASSFGTGGEETQYF.

On this clonotype: At one boundary the junction diverges from the germline segment, which might be a read error. The V and J genes are TRBV7-7 and TRBJ2-3; 9 bases align to TRBD1. The germline V gene encodes CDR1 SSHAT and CDR2 FNYEAQ (reference sequence). The CDR3 is 16 amino acids. The CDR3 DNA reads as TGTGCTAGCAGCTTAGTGGGACAGGGATGCACAGATACGCAGTATTTT. As protein: CASSLVGQGCTDTQYF.

This clonotype was counted many times. CDR3 nucleotides: TGTGCCAGCAGCCCAGCCCTTCTTGGTTCTAGCACAGATACGCAGTATTTT. Protein sequence: CASSPALLGSSTDTQYF. The chain recombines TRBV3-1 with TRBJ2-3; D remains ambiguous. The CDR3 is 17 amino acids. Trimming removed 4 bases at V and 0 bases at J, with 17 bases between. From germline, CDR1 is LGHDT and CDR2 YNNKEL (reference sequence).

On this clonotype itself: One end of the junction does not line up with germline, which may come from a read error. The chain recombines TRBV10-3 with TRBJ2-3; either TRBD1 or TRBD2 may fit D (5 bases each). The V gene's germline CDR1 is ENHRY and CDR2 SYGVKD. The CDR3 totals 14 residues. The CDR3 DNA reads TGTGTCATCAGGGACCGTCGAGAATCAGATACGCAGTATTTT. It is translated as CVIRDRRESDTQYF.

Remarks on this clonotype: A single base separates this from a much larger clone, so it may be a read error. The V call is TRBV5-1, the J call TRBJ2-7; tentative D call: TRBD1 (5 bases). Germline CDR1 reads SGHRS; CDR2 reads YFSETQ. This CDR3 has 15 residues. The CDR3 bases are TGCGTCAGCAGCTTGGCCCCTGACAGCGCCTACGAGCAGTACTTC. Its translation is CVSSLAPDSAYEQYF. The complete variable domain, with remaining parts taken from reference TRBV5-1 and TRBJ2-7, reads KAGVTQTPRYLIKTRGQQVTLSCSPISGHRSVSWYQQTPGQGLQFLFEYFSETQRNKGNFPGRFSGRQFSNSRSEMNVSTLELGDSALYLCVSSLAPDSAYEQYFGPGTRLTVT.

CDR3 loop: CASSQSGNIQYF. The CDR3 nucleotides are TGTGCCAGCAGCCAATCCGGAAACATTCAGTACTTC. The genes are TRBV3-1 and TRBJ2-4, with D unresolved. The germline V gene has CDR1 LGHDT and CDR2 YNNKEL (reference sequence). CDR3 length: 12 residues. Trimming stripped 2 bases from V and 6 bases from J, with 5 bases between.

The table lists this clonotype with a few counts. The chain has TRBV6-6 and TRBJ2-2; no clear D gene. This CDR3 has 15 amino acids. Germline CDR1 and CDR2: MNHNY and SVGAGI (reference sequence). Trimming left V 5 bases short and J 4 bases short, with 14 bases between. CDR3 residues: CASSRTRKGTGELFF. DNA of the CDR3: TGTGCCAGCAGTCGGACGCGGAAGGGCACCGGGGAGCTGTTTTTT.

This clonotype was recorded many times. The chain links TRBV28 to TRBJ1-1; TRBD1 agrees at 7 bases. CDR1 is MDHEN and CDR2 is SYDVKM in the germline V gene. J gave up 7 bases and V 10 bases, and 9 bases lay outside the gene matches. The CDR3 sequence is 12 residues long. The CDR3 here is CAITTGTREAFF. The DNA for the CDR3 is TGTGCCATTACGACAGGGACACGTGAAGCTTTCTTT.

This clonotype was picked up many times. The gene calls are TRBV5-1 and TRBJ2-7, with 12 bases that match TRBD1. Trimming cost V 1 base and J 5 bases; bases outside gene matches: 7. Germline loops: CDR1 SGHRS, CDR2 YFSETQ. The CDR3 loop spans 16 amino acids. The CDR3 loop is CASSLSGTGGQDEQYF. The CDR3 bases are TGCGCCAGCAGCTTGAGTGGGACAGGGGGCCAGGACGAGCAGTACTTC. Full variable domain (outside the CDR3, taken from reference TRBV5-1 and TRBJ2-7): KAGVTQTPRYLIKTRGQQVTLSCSPISGHRSVSWYQQTPGQGLQFLFEYFSETQRNKGNFPGRFSGRQFSNSRSEMNVSTLELGDSALYLCASSLSGTGGQDEQYFGPGTRLTVT.

There are a few counts of this clonotype. The rearrangement uses TRBV5-1 and TRBJ2-5, with D possibly matching TRBD2 (6 bases). This CDR3 region has 14 residues. Germline V CDR1 and CDR2: SGHRS, YFSETQ. The V end lost 10 bases, the J end lost 7 bases, and 23 bases lay between the germline ends. The CDR3 protein is CAARQGGEFGTQYF. The CDR3 region has the DNA TGCGCCGCCCGACAAGGAGGGGAATTTGGGACCCAGTACTTC.

This clonotype was counted ten times or more. The chain links TRBV12-3 or TRBV12-4 to TRBJ1-6; D call uncertain. Trimming shortened V by 0 bases and J by 8 bases, and 5 bases separated the two germline ends. The CDR3 length is 13 residues. The CDR3 DNA reads TGTGCCAGCAGTTTAGCGGCCGATTCACCCCTCCACTTT. As protein: CASSLAADSPLHF.

Ten or more counts support this clonotype. The rearrangement links TRBV28 to TRBJ1-5; D call uncertain. The CDR3 runs 14 residues. The germline V gene has CDR1 MDHEN and CDR2 SYDVKM. The ends were cut back, 2 bases at V and 7 bases at J, with 12 bases in the middle. The CDR3 DNA reads as TGTGCCAGCAGTTTAACCGGGTCTCGGCAGCCCCAGCATTTT. Translating gives CASSLTGSRQPQHF.

This clonotype was observed many times. CDR3 DNA sequence: TGTGCCAGCAGTTCTCTGAGGGGCCAGATGAACACTGAAGCTTTCTTT. It yields the protein CASSSLRGQMNTEAFF. The genes are TRBV6-1 and TRBJ1-1; D is possibly TRBD1 (5 bases). Germline V gene sequence: CDR1 MNHNS, CDR2 SASEGT. V was clipped by 5 bases and J by 0 bases, with 16 bases between them. The CDR3 runs 16 residues.

This clonotype was seen repeatedly, ten times or more. This chain joins TRBV7-3 and TRBJ2-1; D possibly corresponds to TRBD1 (6 bases). V was clipped by 2 bases and J by 0 bases, with 14 bases between them. CDR1 is SGHTA, CDR2 FQGTGA, per germline. The CDR3 is made up of 17 amino acids. The CDR3 DNA sequence: TGTGCCAGCAGCTTATCCCCACTACAGGGCTCCTACAATGAGCAGTTCTTC. Residues: CASSLSPLQGSYNEQFF. The variable domain in full, completed from reference TRBV7-3 and TRBJ2-1, reads GAGVSQTPSNKVTEKGKYVELRCDPISGHTALYWYRQSLGQGPEFLIYFQGTGAADDSGLPNDRFFAVRPEGSVSTLKIQRTERGDSAVYLCASSLSPLQGSYNEQFFGPGTRLTVL.